These 22 T cell receptor beta chains originate from one sample sequenced in a study of T cells in localized non-small cell lung cancer (TCRdb year 2020). Libraries were prepared through the immunoSEQ multiplex PCR assay. TCRdb stores this immuneACCESS table with in-frame sequences only. Part of the clones is absent; in the studies checked, under half of the shortfall reflects unresolved V genes, and no reason is known for the rest. The sample table records over 70,000 clones; approximately 91% of these occur just once. Clones ranked in the top ten supply over 4% of the sample. The sample was PBMCs, taken before any cancer treatment. These receptors were obtained from a woman aged 35-70 years with stage II squamous cell lung carcinoma.

The V gene is TRBV6-4, the J gene TRBJ1-1; D is ambiguous. The CDR3 spans 13 residues. V was trimmed by 2 bases and J by 8 bases, leaving 12 bases between them. The germline V gene has CDR1 MRHNA and CDR2 SNTAGT. Here the CDR3 reads CASSDPRRGEAFF. CDR3 DNA: TGTGCCAGCAGTGACCCAAGGCGTGGGGAAGCTTTCTTT.

This chain joins TRBV5-4 and TRBJ2-5, with TRBD1 identical over 9 bases. This CDR3 contains 15 residues. The germline V gene encodes CDR1 SGHNT and CDR2 YYREEE (reference sequence). V lost 0 bases and J lost 1; bases outside the gene matches: 1. CDR3 region: CASSLGDRVQETQYF. CDR3 DNA: TGTGCCAGCAGCTTGGGGGACAGGGTCCAAGAGACCCAGTACTTC.

To note about this clone: A read error may produce the germline difference seen at one junction end. This chain uses TRBV7-7 with TRBJ2-5; D unresolved. The CDR3 length is 15 residues. Germline V gene data show CDR1 as SSHAT and CDR2 as FNYEAQ (reference sequence). CDR3 in amino acids: CASSLGASLGETQYF. The DNA for the CDR3 is TGTGCTAGCAGCCTGGGCGCCAGCCTCGGGGAGACCCAGTACTTC.

The chain joins TRBV2 to TRBJ1-1; D gene unclear. Looked up from germline, CDR1 is SNHLY and CDR2 is FYNNEI. V lost 6 bases, J lost 0 bases, and 8 bases lay in between. The CDR3 loop spans 13 amino acids. The CDR3, as DNA: TGTGCCAGCAGGCTTTACATGAACACTGAAGCTTTCTTT. Amino acids: CASRLYMNTEAFF.

The rearrangement joins TRBV27 to TRBJ2-5, with 7 bases aligning to TRBD1. V trimming: 2 bases; J trimming: 7 bases; junction bases outside the gene matches: 10. The CDR3 loop spans 15 amino acids. Germline V gene data show CDR1 as MNHEY and CDR2 as SMNVEV (reference sequence). CDR3 sequence reads: CASSLIRQGGGTQYF. The CDR3 DNA sequence: TGTGCCAGCAGTTTAATACGACAGGGCGGCGGGACCCAGTACTTC.

This chain links TRBV28 with TRBJ2-7; 9 bases are shared with TRBD1. Trimming removed 7 bases from V and 1 base from J; junction bases left unmatched: 2. The CDR3 is 13 amino acids. Germline V gives CDR1 MDHEN, CDR2 SYDVKM. The CDR3 is CASKGTGSYEQYF. Here the CDR3 DNA reads TGTGCCAGCAAGGGGACAGGGTCCTACGAGCAGTACTTC.

In the case of this clone: Other DNA sequences in this sample translate to the same CDR3. The chain joins TRBV7-9 to TRBJ1-1; TRBD1 matches at 11 bases. The CDR3 contains 14 residues. J was trimmed by 6 bases and V by 9 bases; bases with no gene match: 9. The germline V gene encodes CDR1 SEHNR and CDR2 FQNEAQ (reference sequence). CDR3 bases: TGTGCCAGTAGCCGGGACAGGGGGTCCCCTGAAGCTTTCTTT. The encoded protein is CASSRDRGSPEAFF.

The chain combines TRBV27 with TRBJ1-6; 9 nucleotides line up with TRBD1. Unmatched junction bases numbered 3, after V lost 8 bases and J lost 7 bases. Germline V gene data show CDR1 as MNHEY and CDR2 as SMNVEV (reference sequence). CDR3 length: 13 residues. CDR3 DNA: TGTGCCAGCCCTGACAGGGGGAATTCACCCCTCCACTTT. Translation gives CASPDRGNSPLHF.

The chain combines TRBV28 with TRBJ1-2; 8 nucleotides match TRBD1. The CDR3 is 16 amino acids. From germline, CDR1 is MDHEN and CDR2 SYDVKM. The J segment lost 2 bases and the V segment lost 7 bases, leaving 12 bases of the junction unmatched. CDR3 sequence (DNA): TGTGCCAGCATTCAGGGGGGACAGGCCTCGAACTATGGCTACACCTTC. This translates into CASIQGGQASNYGYTF.

V usage is TRBV4-1 and J usage is TRBJ2-7, with D tentatively TRBD2 (6 bases). This CDR3 region has 15 residues. Germline CDR1 is MGHRA and CDR2 is YSYEKL. Trimming removed 0 bases at V and 3 bases at J, with 12 bases between. The DNA of the CDR3 is TGCGCCAGCAGCCAAGAGATATGGGGGGACTACGAGCAGTACTTC. Translated, it gives CASSQEIWGDYEQYF.

V usage is TRBV19 and J usage is TRBJ1-2; TRBD1 might be the D (5 bases). Germline CDR1 reads LNHDA; CDR2 reads SQIVND (reference sequence). Trimming stripped 7 bases from V and 5 bases from J, with 17 bases between. The CDR3 sequence is 14 residues long. The CDR3 bases are TGTGCCAGTAAAAGGACCGCTCCAGGGTATGGCTACACCTTC. Translating it yields CASKRTAPGYGYTF.

CDR3 protein: CASSLKEGSAQYF. The CDR3 DNA reads TGTGCCAGCAGCTTAAAGGAGGGCTCGGCCCAGTACTTC. The rearrangement joins TRBV7-6 to TRBJ2-5, with TRBD2 as a possible D gene (6 bases). CDR1 is SGHVS and CDR2 is FNYEAQ in the germline V gene. The CDR3 extends over 13 amino acids. V lost 2 bases and J lost 9, with 13 bases in between.

CDR3 residues: CASSLAGGNPSSGANVLTF. The CDR3 nucleotides are TGTGCCAGCAGCTTGGCAGGGGGCAATCCTAGCTCTGGGGCCAACGTCCTGACTTTC. J is TRBJ2-6 and V is TRBV13; 8 positions agree with TRBD1. This CDR3 has 19 residues. Germline assignment: CDR1 PRHDT and CDR2 FYEKMQ (reference sequence). Unmatched junction bases numbered 10, after V lost 3 bases and J lost 0 bases.

The chain has TRBV2 and TRBJ2-7, with 8 bases lining up with TRBD1. The CDR3 totals 12 residues. Looked up from germline, CDR1 is SNHLY and CDR2 is FYNNEI. Trimming at V came to 7 bases and at J to 2 bases, leaving 1 base not matched to a gene. For the CDR3, the DNA is TGTGCCAGCAAACAGGGGGCCTACGAGCAGTACTTC. Residues: CASKQGAYEQYF.

This chain uses TRBV19 with TRBJ1-2; D not resolved. Germline assignment: CDR1 LNHDA and CDR2 SQIVND (reference sequence). The CDR3 extends over 13 amino acids. V shed 7 bases and J shed 2 bases, with 11 bases lying between them. CDR3 bases: TGTGCCAGTAAAATAGGAGCGAACTATGGCTACACCTTC. This codes for CASKIGANYGYTF.

This chain joins TRBV5-1 and TRBJ1-1; TRBD1 is a possible D gene (6 bases). This CDR3 is built from 15 residues. Trimming took 0 bases from V and 3 from J, leaving 12 bases between them. Per the germline V gene, CDR1 is SGHRS and CDR2 is YFSETQ. CDR3 residues: CASSLDLRGDTEAFF. For the CDR3, the DNA is TGCGCCAGCAGCTTGGACCTCAGGGGAGACACTGAAGCTTTCTTT.

V gene TRBV7-6 combines with J gene TRBJ1-4; a weak D match, TRBD1 (5 bases). The V end lost 0 bases, the J end lost 3 bases, and 8 bases lay between the germline ends. This CDR3 spans 15 amino acids. CDR1 is SGHVS and CDR2 is FNYEAQ in the germline V gene. The CDR3 reads CASSLAQGSNEKLFF. DNA of the CDR3: TGTGCCAGCAGCTTAGCGCAGGGCTCTAATGAAAAACTGTTTTTT.

The chain joins TRBV9 to TRBJ1-5; the D is unclear. There are 15 residues in the CDR3. Germline values: CDR1 SGDLS, CDR2 YYNGEE. The germline V and J ends were trimmed by 1 base and 0 bases, with 8 bases remaining between them. The CDR3 reads CASSVSQYSNQPQHF. In DNA form, the CDR3 reads TGTGCCAGCAGCGTATCCCAGTATAGCAATCAGCCCCAGCATTTT.

This clone was picked up a small number of times. This chain joins TRBV5-1 and TRBJ1-2; a weak D match, TRBD1 (5 bases). The CDR3 contains 14 residues. Trimming cost V 4 bases and J 5 bases, with 15 bases left between them. CDR1 is SGHRS and CDR2 is YFSETQ in the germline V gene. CDR3 protein: CASSRDEGRYGYTF. In DNA, the CDR3 is TGCGCCAGCAGCAGGGACGAAGGAAGATATGGCTACACCTTC.

This chain links TRBV11-2 with TRBJ1-3, with unresolved D. V was pared by 5 bases and J by 2 bases, with 10 bases between. Germline V CDR1 and CDR2: SGHAT, FQNNGV. This CDR3 contains 14 residues. The CDR3 loop is CASSPVIPGNTIYF. In nucleotides, the CDR3 is TGTGCCAGCAGCCCAGTAATCCCTGGAAACACCATATATTTT.

In this sample, this clone turned up once. V is TRBV6-6 and J is TRBJ1-1; possible D gene TRBD1, 6 bases. Germline-derived CDR1 and CDR2 are MNHNY and SVGAGI (reference sequence). Between the trimmed V and J ends, which lost 6 bases and 6 bases, there was a span of 14 bases. This CDR3 contains 13 residues. The CDR3 is CASRSGQTAEAFF. The CDR3, as DNA: TGTGCCAGCAGATCAGGACAGACCGCTGAAGCTTTCTTT.

This clone was found once. The J gene is TRBJ1-1, the V gene TRBV9; 7 nucleotides agree with TRBD1. This CDR3 spans 14 amino acids. Germline CDR1 SGDLS, CDR2 YYNGEE. With 1 base clipped from V and 5 bases from J, the junction kept 5 bases outside the gene matches. The CDR3 loop is CASSVWGRGTEAFF. CDR3 DNA: TGTGCCAGCAGCGTATGGGGCAGGGGGACTGAAGCTTTCTTT.